This T cell receptor (beta chain) was observed in a study of blood T cell repertoires in COVID-19. Profiling relied on immunoSEQ multiplex PCR, and the TCRdb table lists in-frame clones only, not all of them. Of some 50,000 clones listed, roughly 84% are singletons. From germline, CDR1 is SGHDT and CDR2 YYEEEE. The CDR3 consists of 12 residues. Deletions cut 0 bases from V and 12 bases from J, with 12 bases between. The receptor's source is a man in his fifties with active COVID-19. Sequenced: peripheral blood. The genes are TRBV5-6 and TRBJ1-1; D remains unclear. The CDR3, as DNA: TGTGCCAGCAGCTTGGGACTATCCCAACCTTTCTTT. As protein: CASSLGLSQPFF.